This T cell receptor (beta chain) stems from a study of CD8 T cells in ankylosing spondylitis. The study's findings and limits: Some of these motif variants have turned up before, in reports on reactive arthritis synovial fluid and blood.

Making the TCR beta libraries involved quantitative 5'-RACE with molecular barcodes. TCRdb ran MiXCR on the 5' RACE reads and lists one entry per CDR3 protein. The data contain roughly 130,000 distinct CDR3 sequences, around 7% of them singletons. This clonotype has ten or more counts. Its target is not known. From germline, CDR1 is SGDLS and CDR2 YYNGEE. V gave up 0 bases and J gave up 4 bases; unmatched junction bases: 10. This CDR3 spans 18 amino acids. This sequence was found in a male donor with ankylosing spondylitis or in good health (not recorded which). This chain joins TRBV9 and TRBJ2-2; 9 positions agree with TRBD2. The sequencing sample was made of blood, either unsorted or a sorted T cell fraction (not recorded which). Here the CDR3 reads CASSVGRWAGGFTGELFF. DNA of the CDR3: TGTGCCAGCAGCGTAGGGAGGTGGGCGGGGGGGTTCACCGGGGAGCTGTTTTTT.